One sample yielded the 14 T cell receptor beta chains listed below, sequenced in a study of cytotoxic CD8 clonotypes in ibrutinib-treated CLL. The data were produced by immunoSEQ multiplex PCR, yet TCRdb's version contains in-frame clones alone and is incomplete. The sample shows 130,000 or so clones, roughly 80% of them seen only once. Sample: PBMCs, taken after 12 months of ibrutinib treatment. The receptor source for this set is a human donor with chronic lymphocytic leukemia.

J is TRBJ1-5 and V is TRBV7-8; D call uncertain. Germline CDR1 SGHVS, CDR2 FQNEAQ. The CDR3 runs 13 residues. V gave up 2 bases and J gave up 10 bases, with 12 bases separating them. CDR3 in DNA: TGTGCCAGCAGCTTAACGGAAGCCGGACCCCAGCATTTT. Translating gives CASSLTEAGPQHF.

J is TRBJ1-1 and V is TRBV9, with a tentative D call TRBD1 (5 bases). Per the germline V gene, CDR1 is SGDLS and CDR2 is YYNGEE. The CDR3 length is 14 residues. Between the trimmed V and J ends, which lost 5 bases and 0 bases, there was a span of 11 bases. In DNA, the CDR3 is TGTGCCAGCAGAAGGGGCGAGGTGAACACTGAAGCTTTCTTT. It codes for CASRRGEVNTEAFF.

The chain joins TRBV7-2 to TRBJ2-7; tentatively, D is TRBD1 (5 bases). Per the germline V gene, CDR1 is SGHTA and CDR2 is FQGNSA. The CDR3 loop spans 12 amino acids. Trimming stripped 5 bases from V and 4 bases from J, with 9 bases between. CDR3 coding DNA: TGTGCCAGCAGCGGCAGGGATTACGAGCAGTACTTC. Its translation is CASSGRDYEQYF.

The chain is built from TRBV7-8 and TRBJ2-1; 8 bases align to TRBD2. The junction had 11 bases not matched to a gene; V was cut back by 2 bases and J by 5 bases. The germline V gene encodes CDR1 SGHVS and CDR2 FQNEAQ. CDR3 length: 17 amino acids. CDR3 sequence: CASSLNIATSVDNEQFF. Written as DNA, the CDR3 is TGTGCCAGCAGCTTAAATATTGCGACTAGCGTGGACAATGAGCAGTTCTTC. Using reference TRBV7-8 and TRBJ2-1 for the parts outside the CDR3, the full variable domain is GAGVSQSPRYKVAKRGQDVALRCDPISGHVSLFWYQQALGQGPEFLTYFQNEAQLDKSGLPSDRFFAERPEGSVSTLKIQRTQQEDSAVYLCASSLNIATSVDNEQFFGPGTRLTVL.

This clone was seen more than once but under ten times. The junction differs from germline at one of its ends, possibly a read error. This chain links TRBV5-1 with TRBJ1-1, with 8 bases lining up with TRBD1. The CDR3 consists of 15 residues. The germline gives CDR1 SGHRS, CDR2 YFSETQ. The CDR3 nucleotides are TGTGCCAGCAGTCGACTGACAGGGGAGTACACTGAAGCTTTCTTT. Its translation: CASSRLTGEYTEAFF.

V is TRBV6-6 and J is TRBJ1-1; no clear D. This CDR3 has 15 amino acids. With 6 bases removed from V and 4 bases from J, the gap between germline ends came to 18 bases. Germline assignment: CDR1 MNHNY and CDR2 SVGAGI (reference sequence). CDR3 DNA sequence: TGTGCCAGCAGCCGCGGCCAGGCGATGGGCACTGAAGCTTTCTTT. Translating gives CASSRGQAMGTEAFF.

The rearrangement uses TRBV27 and TRBJ2-7; TRBD2 agrees at 9 bases. Germline V lookup: CDR1 MNHEY, CDR2 SMNVEV (reference sequence). The CDR3 consists of 16 residues. V trimming: 0 bases; J trimming: 0 bases; junction bases outside the gene matches: 3. CDR3 region: CASSLSVAGASYEQYF. The CDR3 DNA is TGTGCCAGCAGTTTATCGGTAGCGGGAGCCTCCTACGAGCAGTACTTC.

The chain combines TRBV21-1 with TRBJ2-7; no check of the table's D call, TRBD1, against the DNA was made. TRBV21-1 has pseudogene status. The CDR3 sequence is 17 residues long. The DNA for the CDR3 is TGTGCCAGCAGCAAAGATAGCAGGGGAGTCACTAGCTACGAGCAGTACTTC. Residues: CASSKDSRGVTSYEQYF.

V usage is TRBV29-1 and J usage is TRBJ2-3; D is unresolved. Germline CDR1 and CDR2: SQVTM and ANQGSEA. The CDR3 totals 12 residues. Trimming took off 7 bases at V and 4 bases at J, with 12 bases between the two ends. The CDR3 DNA sequence: TGCAGCGGGGCCTCCATCGCAGATACGCAGTATTTT. This sequence encodes CSGASIADTQYF.

The J gene is TRBJ2-1, the V gene TRBV5-1, with D perhaps given as TRBD1 or TRBD2 (5 bases each). V was trimmed by 4 bases and J by 0 bases, leaving 11 bases between them. Looked up from germline, CDR1 is SGHRS and CDR2 is YFSETQ. There are 15 residues in the CDR3. The CDR3, as DNA: TGCGCCAGCAGCCCGGGACCGAGCTCCTACAATGAGCAGTTCTTC. It encodes CASSPGPSSYNEQFF.

The J gene is TRBJ1-1, the V gene TRBV6-4; TRBD1 matches at 9 bases. Germline CDR1 MRHNA, CDR2 SNTAGT. J gave up 4 bases and V 4 bases, and 7 bases lay outside the gene matches. This CDR3 has 15 amino acids. CDR3 loop: CASSVGTGIGTEAFF. CDR3 DNA sequence: TGTGCCAGCAGTGTCGGGACAGGGATAGGCACTGAAGCTTTCTTT.

V is TRBV6-5 and J is TRBJ2-3, with 8 bases identical to TRBD2. V lost 5 bases to trimming and J lost 1 base; unmatched junction nucleotides: 2. CDR1 MNHEY and CDR2 SVGAGI come from the germline V gene. There are 14 residues in the CDR3. The DNA of the CDR3 is TGTGCCAGCAGTACTAGCGGAGGCACAGATACGCAGTATTTT. It encodes CASSTSGGTDTQYF.

The chain combines TRBV6-5 with TRBJ2-7, with no clear D. V lost 0 bases and J 3 bases, leaving 9 bases between the germline ends. CDR1 is MNHEY and CDR2 is SVGAGI in the germline V gene. This CDR3 spans 14 amino acids. The CDR3 nucleotides read TGTGCCAGCAGTTACTCAGGAAAATTCTACGAGCAGTACTTC. Translating it yields CASSYSGKFYEQYF.

In DNA form, the CDR3 reads TGTGCCAGCCGCCGTGGCTCTGGAAACACCATATATTTT. Protein sequence: CASRRGSGNTIYF. V is TRBV6-5 and J is TRBJ1-3; D not certain. V gave up 8 bases and J gave up 0 bases, with 8 bases separating them. The CDR3 is 13 residues long. Germline V CDR1 and CDR2: MNHEY, SVGAGI.